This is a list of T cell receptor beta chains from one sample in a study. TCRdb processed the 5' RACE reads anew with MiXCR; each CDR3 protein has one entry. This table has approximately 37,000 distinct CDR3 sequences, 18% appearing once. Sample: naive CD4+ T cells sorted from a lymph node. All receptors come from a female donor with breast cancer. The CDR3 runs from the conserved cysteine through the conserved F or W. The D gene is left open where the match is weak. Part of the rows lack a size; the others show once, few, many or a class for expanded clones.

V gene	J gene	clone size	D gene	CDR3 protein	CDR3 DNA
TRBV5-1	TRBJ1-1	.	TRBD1	CASSPGDSSTEAFF	TGCGCCAGCAGCCCCGGGGACAGTTCCACTGAAGCTTTCTTT
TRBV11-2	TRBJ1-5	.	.	CASSLTAGSNQPQHF	TGTGCCAGCAGCTTAACTGCAGGGAGCAATCAGCCCCAGCATTTT
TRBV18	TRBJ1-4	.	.	CASSPSAPTNEKLFF	TGTGCCAGCTCACCATCAGCCCCTACTAATGAAAAACTGTTTTTT
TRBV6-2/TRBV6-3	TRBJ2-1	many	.	CASSNQGEQFF	TGTGCCAGCAGTAACCAGGGTGAGCAGTTCTTC
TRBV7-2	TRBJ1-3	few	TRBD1	CASSSYRGSGNTIYF	TGTGCCAGCAGCTCCTACAGGGGAAGTGGAAACACCATATATTTT
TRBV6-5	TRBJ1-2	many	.	CASKEVRVPSGGGYTF	TGTGCCAGCAAGGAGGTCAGGGTCCCCTCCGGAGGAGGCTACACCTTC
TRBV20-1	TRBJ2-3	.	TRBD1	CSASLDRGDTSTDTQYF	TGCAGTGCTTCCCTGGACAGGGGGGACACTAGCACAGATACGCAGTATTTT
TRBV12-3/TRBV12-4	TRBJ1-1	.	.	CASSRTPAEAFF	TGTGCCAGCAGTCGCACTCCCGCTGAAGCTTTCTTT
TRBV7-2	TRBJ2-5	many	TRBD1	CASSRRTGETQYF	TGTGCCAGCAGCCGTCGGACAGGAGAGACCCAGTACTTC
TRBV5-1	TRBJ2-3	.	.	CASSLETDTQYF	TGCGCCAGCAGCTTGGAAACCGATACGCAGTATTTT
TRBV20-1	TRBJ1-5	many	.	CSASQGISNQPQHF	TGCAGTGCGTCACAGGGTATTAGCAATCAGCCCCAGCATTTT
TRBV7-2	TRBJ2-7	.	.	CASSPTDMFGEQYF	TGTGCCAGCAGCCCGACCGACATGTTTGGCGAGCAGTACTTC
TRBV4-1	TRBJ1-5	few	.	CASSQGMDQPQHF	TGCGCCAGCAGCCAAGGTATGGATCAGCCCCAGCATTTT
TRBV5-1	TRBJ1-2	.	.	CASSLGHTANYGYTF	TGCGCCAGCAGCTTGGGACATACCGCTAACTATGGCTACACCTTC
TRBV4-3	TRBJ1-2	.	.	CASSQDKRGYGYTF	TGCGCCAGCAGCCAAGATAAAAGGGGCTATGGCTACACCTTC
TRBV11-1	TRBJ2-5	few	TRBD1	CASSRQGLFSEETQYF	TGTGCCAGCAGCCGACAGGGCCTTTTTTCTGAAGAGACCCAGTACTTC
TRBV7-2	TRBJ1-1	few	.	CASKGPGSTEAFF	TGTGCCAGCAAGGGGCCGGGGAGCACTGAAGCTTTCTTT
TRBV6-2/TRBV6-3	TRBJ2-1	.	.	CASSPTARGYNEQFF	TGTGCCAGCAGCCCGACCGCCCGGGGCTACAATGAGCAGTTCTTC
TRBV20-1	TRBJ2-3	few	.	CSARVGVTDTQYF	TGCAGTGCTAGAGTAGGGGTGACAGATACGCAGTATTTT
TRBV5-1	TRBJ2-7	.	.	CASSLGTAVIYEQYF	TGCGCCAGCAGCTTGGGGACAGCGGTCATCTACGAGCAGTACTTC
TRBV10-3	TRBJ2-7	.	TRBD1	CTISESGGNRPYEQYF	TGTACCATCAGTGAGTCAGGGGGCAACCGCCCCTACGAGCAGTACTTC
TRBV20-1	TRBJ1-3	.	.	CSASQDSGNTIYF	TGCAGTGCTAGTCAAGACTCTGGAAACACCATATATTTT
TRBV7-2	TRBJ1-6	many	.	CASSLRQGNSPLHF	TGTGCCAGCAGCTTAAGGCAGGGGAATTCACCCCTCCACTTT
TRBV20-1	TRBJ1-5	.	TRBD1	CSARDQGGLMQPQHF	TGCAGTGCTAGAGATCAGGGGGGATTGATGCAGCCCCAGCATTTT
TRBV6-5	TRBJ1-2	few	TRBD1	CASRTGNYGYTF	TGTGCCAGCAGGACAGGGAATTATGGCTACACCTTC
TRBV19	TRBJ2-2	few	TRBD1	CASSPTGRNTGELFF	TGTGCCAGTAGCCCGACAGGGAGGAACACCGGGGAGCTGTTTTTT
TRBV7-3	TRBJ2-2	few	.	CASSDTGHNTGELFF	TGTGCCAGCAGCGATACAGGTCATAACACCGGGGAGCTGTTTTTT
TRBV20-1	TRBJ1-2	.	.	CSARVGKAYYGYTF	TGCAGTGCTAGAGTGGGCAAGGCATACTATGGCTACACCTTC
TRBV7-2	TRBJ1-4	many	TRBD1	CASSQSTGGNEKLFF	TGTGCCAGCAGCCAAAGCACAGGGGGGAATGAAAAACTGTTTTTT
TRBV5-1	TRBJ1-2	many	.	CASSLSAHYGYTF	TGCGCCAGCAGCTTGAGCGCCCACTATGGCTACACCTTC
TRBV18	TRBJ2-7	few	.	CASSPPQGPGEQYF	TGTGCCAGCTCACCACCCCAGGGCCCGGGCGAGCAGTACTTC
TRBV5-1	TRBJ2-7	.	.	CASSLGTVDNGQYF	TGCGCCAGCAGCTTGGGGACAGTAGACAACGGGCAGTACTTC
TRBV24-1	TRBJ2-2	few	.	CATRGRVNTGELFF	TGTGCCACCAGGGGCAGGGTGAACACCGGGGAGCTGTTTTTT
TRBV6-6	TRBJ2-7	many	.	CASSGTGLTYEQYF	TGTGCCAGCAGTGGAACCGGGCTCACCTACGAGCAGTACTTC
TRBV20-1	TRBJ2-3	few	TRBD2	CSARSGSRTDTQYF	TGCAGTGCTCGGAGCGGGAGCCGCACAGATACGCAGTATTTT
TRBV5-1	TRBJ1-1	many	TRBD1	CASSPGGTAYTEAFF	TGCGCCAGCAGCCCTGGAGGGACAGCCTACACTGAAGCTTTCTTT
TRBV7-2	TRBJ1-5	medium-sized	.	CASSSHQGFQPQHF	TGTGCCAGCAGCTCACACCAGGGGTTTCAGCCCCAGCATTTT
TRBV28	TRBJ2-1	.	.	CASSRIGRYEQFF	TGTGCCAGCAGTCGTATCGGGAGATATGAGCAGTTCTTC
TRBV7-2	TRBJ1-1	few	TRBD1	CASSLGGAGQGEAFF	TGTGCCAGCAGCTTAGGGGGAGCAGGACAGGGAGAGGCTTTCTTT
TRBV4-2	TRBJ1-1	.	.	CASSTTFRPGTEAFF	TGTGCCAGCAGCACGACGTTCAGGCCGGGGACTGAAGCTTTCTTT
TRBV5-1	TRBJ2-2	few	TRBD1	CASSLQGTVGPGELFF	TGCGCCAGCAGCCTTCAAGGGACAGTGGGGCCCGGGGAGCTGTTTTTT
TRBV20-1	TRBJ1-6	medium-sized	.	CSASQLTVSPLHF	TGCAGTGCTAGCCAGCTAACAGTCTCACCCCTCCACTTT
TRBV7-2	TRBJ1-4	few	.	CASSLLGPGEKLFF	TGTGCCAGCAGCTTATTAGGTCCAGGTGAAAAACTGTTTTTT
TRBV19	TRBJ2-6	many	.	CASKLGRLSGANVLTF	TGTGCCAGTAAATTGGGACGCCTCTCTGGGGCCAACGTCCTGACTTTC
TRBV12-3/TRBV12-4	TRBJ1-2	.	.	CASKTQEIDLYGYTF	TGTGCCAGCAAAACACAGGAGATCGACCTCTATGGCTACACCTTC
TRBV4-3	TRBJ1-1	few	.	CASSQAESEAFF	TGCGCCAGCAGCCAAGCAGAATCTGAAGCTTTCTTT
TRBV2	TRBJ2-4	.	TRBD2	CASRGGLAKNIQYF	TGTGCCAGCCGGGGGGGACTGGCCAAAAACATTCAGTACTTC
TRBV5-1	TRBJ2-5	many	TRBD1	CASSRTGDQMETQYF	TGCGCCAGCAGTCGGACAGGGGACCAGATGGAGACCCAGTACTTC
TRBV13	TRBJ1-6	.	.	CASSLAGEIISPLHF	TGTGCCAGCAGCTTAGCAGGGGAAATTATATCACCCCTCCACTTT
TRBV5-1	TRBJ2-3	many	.	CASSLEGPQYF	TGCGCCAGCAGCTTAGAGGGCCCGCAGTATTTT
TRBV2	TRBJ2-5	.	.	CASSEEAQETRYF	TGTGCCAGCAGTGAGGAGGCCCAAGAGACCCGGTACTTC
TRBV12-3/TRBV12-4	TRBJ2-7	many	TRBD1	CASSSHGQAYEQYF	TGTGCCAGCAGTTCCCATGGACAGGCCTACGAGCAGTACTTC
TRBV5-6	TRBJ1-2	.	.	CVSSPQGSLFRYTF	TGTGTCAGCAGCCCTCAGGGATCCCTATTCCGCTACACCTTC
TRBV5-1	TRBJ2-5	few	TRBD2	CASSFVLAGETQYF	TGCGCCAGCAGCTTCGTTCTAGCGGGGGAGACCCAGTACTTC